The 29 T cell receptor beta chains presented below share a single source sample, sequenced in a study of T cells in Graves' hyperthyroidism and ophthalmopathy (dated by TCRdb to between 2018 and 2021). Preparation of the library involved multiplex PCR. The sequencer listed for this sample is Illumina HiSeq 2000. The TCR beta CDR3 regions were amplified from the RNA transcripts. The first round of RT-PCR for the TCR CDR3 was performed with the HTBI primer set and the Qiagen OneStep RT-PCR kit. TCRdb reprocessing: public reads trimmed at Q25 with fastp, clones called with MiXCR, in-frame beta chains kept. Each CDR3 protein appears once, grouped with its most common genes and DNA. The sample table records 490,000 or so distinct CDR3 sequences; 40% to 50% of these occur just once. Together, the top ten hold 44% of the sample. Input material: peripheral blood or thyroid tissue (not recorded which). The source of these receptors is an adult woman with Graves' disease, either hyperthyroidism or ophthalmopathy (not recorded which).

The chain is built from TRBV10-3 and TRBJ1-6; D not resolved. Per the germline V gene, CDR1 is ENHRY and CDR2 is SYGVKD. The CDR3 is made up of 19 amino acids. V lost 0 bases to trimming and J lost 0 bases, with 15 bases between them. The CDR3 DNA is TGTGCCATCAGTGAGTCGCGGAGACCAACGAGCTCCTATAATTCACCCCTCCACTTT. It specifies CAISESRRPTSSYNSPLHF.

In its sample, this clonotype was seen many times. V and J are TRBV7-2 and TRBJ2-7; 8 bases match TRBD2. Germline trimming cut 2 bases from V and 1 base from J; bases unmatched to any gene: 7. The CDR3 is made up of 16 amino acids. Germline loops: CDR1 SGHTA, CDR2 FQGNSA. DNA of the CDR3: TGTGCCAGCAGCTTATCCGCCACTAGCGGTTCCTACGAGCAGTACTTC. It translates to CASSLSATSGSYEQYF.

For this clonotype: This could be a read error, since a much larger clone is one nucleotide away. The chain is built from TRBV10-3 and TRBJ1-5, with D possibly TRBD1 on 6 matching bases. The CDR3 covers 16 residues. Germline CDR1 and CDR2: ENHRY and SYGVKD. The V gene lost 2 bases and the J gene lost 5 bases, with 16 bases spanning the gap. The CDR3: CAISEIVGEGDQPQHF. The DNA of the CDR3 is TGTGCCATCAGTGAGATCGTTGGGGAGGGGGATCAGCCCCAGCATTTT.

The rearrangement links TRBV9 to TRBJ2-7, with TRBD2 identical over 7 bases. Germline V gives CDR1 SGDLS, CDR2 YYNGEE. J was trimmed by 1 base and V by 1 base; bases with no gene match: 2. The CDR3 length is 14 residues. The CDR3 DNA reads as TGTGCCAGCAGCGTACAGCGGGATTCCTACGAGCAGTACTTC. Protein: CASSVQRDSYEQYF. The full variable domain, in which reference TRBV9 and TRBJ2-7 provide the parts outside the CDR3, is DSGVTQTPKHLITATGQRVTLRCSPRSGDLSVYWYQQSLDQGLQFLIQYYNGEERAKGNILERFSAQQFPDLHSELNLSSLELGDSALYFCASSVQRDSYEQYFGPGTRLTVT.

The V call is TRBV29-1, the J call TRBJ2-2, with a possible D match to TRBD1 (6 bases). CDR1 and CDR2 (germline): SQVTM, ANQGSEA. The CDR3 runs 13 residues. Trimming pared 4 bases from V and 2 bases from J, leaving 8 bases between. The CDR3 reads CSVVGQNTGELFF. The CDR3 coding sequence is TGCAGCGTTGTGGGACAAAACACCGGGGAGCTGTTTTTT.

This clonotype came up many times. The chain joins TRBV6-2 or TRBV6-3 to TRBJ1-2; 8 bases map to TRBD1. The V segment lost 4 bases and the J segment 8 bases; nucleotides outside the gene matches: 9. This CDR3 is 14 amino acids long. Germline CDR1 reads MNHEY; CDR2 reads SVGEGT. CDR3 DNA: TGTGCCAGCAGTTCACGGACAGGGCAAGAGGGCTACACCTTC. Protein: CASSSRTGQEGYTF.

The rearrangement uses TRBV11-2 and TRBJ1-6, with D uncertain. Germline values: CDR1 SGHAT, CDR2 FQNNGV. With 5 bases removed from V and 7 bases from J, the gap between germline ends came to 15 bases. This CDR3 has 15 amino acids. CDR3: CASSKSWVQNSPLHF. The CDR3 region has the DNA TGTGCCAGCAGCAAATCATGGGTCCAAAATTCACCCCTCCACTTT.

CDR3 nucleotides: TGCAGTGCTAGTGATAGCGGGAGCACAGATACGCAGTATTTT. Amino acid sequence: CSASDSGSTDTQYF. The chain joins TRBV20-1 to TRBJ2-3, with TRBD2 matching over 7 bases. This CDR3 region has 14 residues. After removal of 3 bases from V and 0 bases from J, the junction contained 3 bases not matched to a gene. Germline V gene sequence: CDR1 DFQATT, CDR2 SNEGSKA (reference sequence).

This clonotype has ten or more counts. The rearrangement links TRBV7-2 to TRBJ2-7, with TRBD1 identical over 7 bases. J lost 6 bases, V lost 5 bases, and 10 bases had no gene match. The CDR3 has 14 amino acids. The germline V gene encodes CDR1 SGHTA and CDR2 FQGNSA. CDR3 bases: TGTGCCAGCAGCATCCAGGGGGAAGGGACCGAGCAGTACTTC. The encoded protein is CASSIQGEGTEQYF.

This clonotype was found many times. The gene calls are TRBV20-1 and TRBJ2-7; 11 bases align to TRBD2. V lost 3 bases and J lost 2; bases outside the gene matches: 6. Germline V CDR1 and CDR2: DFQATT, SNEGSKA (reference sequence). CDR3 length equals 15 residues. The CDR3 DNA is TGCAGTGCTAGTTTGTATAGCGGGAGGGCCTACGAGCAGTACTTC. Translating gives CSASLYSGRAYEQYF.

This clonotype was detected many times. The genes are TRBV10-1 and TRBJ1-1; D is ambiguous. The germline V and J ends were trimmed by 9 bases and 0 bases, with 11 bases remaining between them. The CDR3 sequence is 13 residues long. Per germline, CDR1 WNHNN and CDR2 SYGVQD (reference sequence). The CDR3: CASSADMNTEAFF. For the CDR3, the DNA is TGCGCCAGTTCGGCAGATATGAACACTGAAGCTTTCTTT.

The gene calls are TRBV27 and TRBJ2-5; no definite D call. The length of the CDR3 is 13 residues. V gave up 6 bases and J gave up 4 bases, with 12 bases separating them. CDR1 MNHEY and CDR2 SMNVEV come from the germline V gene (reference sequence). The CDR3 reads CASSESWGETQYF. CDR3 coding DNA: TGTGCCAGCAGCGAGAGCTGGGGAGAGACCCAGTACTTC.

CDR3 nucleotide sequence: TGCGCCAGCAGGGCCAGCTCTGGAAACACCATATATTTT. It yields the protein CASRASSGNTIYF. The chain uses TRBV5-1 and TRBJ1-3; no clear D gene. The germline gives CDR1 SGHRS, CDR2 YFSETQ. This CDR3 region has 13 residues. Trimming cost V 5 bases and J 0 bases, with 6 bases left between them. Based on the CDR3 plus reference TRBV5-1 and TRBJ1-3, the full variable domain is KAGVTQTPRYLIKTRGQQVTLSCSPISGHRSVSWYQQTPGQGLQFLFEYFSETQRNKGNFPGRFSGRQFSNSRSEMNVSTLELGDSALYLCASRASSGNTIYFGEGSWLTVV.

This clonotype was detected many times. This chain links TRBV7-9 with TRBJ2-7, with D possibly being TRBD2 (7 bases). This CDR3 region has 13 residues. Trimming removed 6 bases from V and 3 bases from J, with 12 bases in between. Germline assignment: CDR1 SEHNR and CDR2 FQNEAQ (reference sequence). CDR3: CASREGGGYEQYF. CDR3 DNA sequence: TGTGCCAGCAGGGAGGGGGGGGGCTACGAGCAGTACTTC.

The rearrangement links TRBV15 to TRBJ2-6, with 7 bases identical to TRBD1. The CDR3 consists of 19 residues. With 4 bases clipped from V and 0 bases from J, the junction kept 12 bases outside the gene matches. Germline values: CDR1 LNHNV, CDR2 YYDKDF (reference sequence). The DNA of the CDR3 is TGTGCCACCAGCACCGAGACAGGGTTTCATGGCTCTGGGGCCAACGTCCTGACTTTC. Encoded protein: CATSTETGFHGSGANVLTF.

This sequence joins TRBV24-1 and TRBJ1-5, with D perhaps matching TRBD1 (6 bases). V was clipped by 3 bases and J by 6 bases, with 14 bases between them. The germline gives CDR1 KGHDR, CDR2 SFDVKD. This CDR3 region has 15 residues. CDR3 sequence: CATSDEGRGVQPQHF. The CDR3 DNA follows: TGTGCCACCAGTGATGAGGGTAGGGGGGTTCAGCCCCAGCATTTT.

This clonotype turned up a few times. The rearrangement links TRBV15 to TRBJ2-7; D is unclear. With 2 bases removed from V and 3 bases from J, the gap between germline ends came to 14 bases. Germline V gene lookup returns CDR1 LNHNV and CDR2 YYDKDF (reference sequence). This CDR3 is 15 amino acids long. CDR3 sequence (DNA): TGTGCCACCAGCAGAAGTAGGACCCTCTACTACGAGCAGTACTTC. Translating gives CATSRSRTLYYEQYF.

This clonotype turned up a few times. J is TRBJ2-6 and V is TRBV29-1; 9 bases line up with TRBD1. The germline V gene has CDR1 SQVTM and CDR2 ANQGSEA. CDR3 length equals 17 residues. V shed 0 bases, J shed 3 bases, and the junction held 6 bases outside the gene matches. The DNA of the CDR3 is TGCAGCGTTGAAGATATGACAGGGGGGTATGGGGCCAACGTCCTGACTTTC. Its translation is CSVEDMTGGYGANVLTF.

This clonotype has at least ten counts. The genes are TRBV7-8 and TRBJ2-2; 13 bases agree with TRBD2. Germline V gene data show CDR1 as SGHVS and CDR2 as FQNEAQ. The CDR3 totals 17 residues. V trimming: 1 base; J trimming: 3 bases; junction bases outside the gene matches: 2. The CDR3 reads CASSLELAGGDTGELFF. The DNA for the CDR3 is TGTGCCAGCAGCTTAGAACTAGCGGGAGGGGACACCGGGGAGCTGTTTTTT.

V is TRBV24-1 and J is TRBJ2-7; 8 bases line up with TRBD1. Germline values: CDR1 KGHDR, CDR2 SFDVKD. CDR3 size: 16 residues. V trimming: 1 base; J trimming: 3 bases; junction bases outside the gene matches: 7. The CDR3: CATSDFGRDRNYEQYF. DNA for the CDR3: TGTGCCACCAGTGATTTTGGCAGGGACAGGAACTACGAGCAGTACTTC.

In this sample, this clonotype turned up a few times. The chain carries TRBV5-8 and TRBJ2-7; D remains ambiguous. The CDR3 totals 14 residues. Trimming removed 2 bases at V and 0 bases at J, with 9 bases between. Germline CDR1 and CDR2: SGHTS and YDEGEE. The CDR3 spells CASSFGVNSYEQYF. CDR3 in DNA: TGTGCCAGCAGCTTTGGGGTAAACTCCTACGAGCAGTACTTC.

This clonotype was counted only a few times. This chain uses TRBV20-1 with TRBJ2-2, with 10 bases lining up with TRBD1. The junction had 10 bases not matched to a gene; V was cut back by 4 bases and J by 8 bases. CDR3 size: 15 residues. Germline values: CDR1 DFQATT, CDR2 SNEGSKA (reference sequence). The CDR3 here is CSAISRDRGAGELFF. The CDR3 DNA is TGCAGTGCTATCTCCCGGGACAGGGGAGCGGGGGAGCTGTTTTTT.

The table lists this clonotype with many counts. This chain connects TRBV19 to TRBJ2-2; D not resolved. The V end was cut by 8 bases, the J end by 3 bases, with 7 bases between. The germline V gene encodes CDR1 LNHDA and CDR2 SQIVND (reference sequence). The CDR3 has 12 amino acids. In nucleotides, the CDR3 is TGTGCCAGTGGGTGGGACACCGGGGAGCTGTTTTTT. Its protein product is CASGWDTGELFF.

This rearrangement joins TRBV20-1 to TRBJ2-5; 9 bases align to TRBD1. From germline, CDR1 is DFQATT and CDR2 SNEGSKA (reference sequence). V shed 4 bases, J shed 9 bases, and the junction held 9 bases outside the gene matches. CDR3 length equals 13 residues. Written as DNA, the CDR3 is TGCAGTGCTACGGGACAGGGTTTTCAGCCCCAGTACTTC. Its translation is CSATGQGFQPQYF.

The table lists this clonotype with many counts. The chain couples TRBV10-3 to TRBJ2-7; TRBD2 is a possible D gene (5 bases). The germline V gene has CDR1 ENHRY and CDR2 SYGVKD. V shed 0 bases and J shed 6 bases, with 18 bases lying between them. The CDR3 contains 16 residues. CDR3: CAISESKTSVEGEQYF. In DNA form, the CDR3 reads TGTGCCATCAGTGAGTCGAAAACCTCCGTTGAGGGCGAGCAGTACTTC.

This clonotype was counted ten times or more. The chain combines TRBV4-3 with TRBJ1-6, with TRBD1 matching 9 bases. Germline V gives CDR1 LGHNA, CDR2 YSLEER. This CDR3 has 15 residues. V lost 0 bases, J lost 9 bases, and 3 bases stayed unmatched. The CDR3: CASSQDKDRGSPLHF. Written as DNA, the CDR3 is TGCGCCAGCAGCCAAGATAAGGACAGGGGTTCACCCCTCCACTTT.

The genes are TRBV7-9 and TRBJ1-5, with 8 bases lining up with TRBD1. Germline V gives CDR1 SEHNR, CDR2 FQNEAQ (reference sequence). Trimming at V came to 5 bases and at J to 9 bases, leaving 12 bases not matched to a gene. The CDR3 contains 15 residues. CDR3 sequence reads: CASSPEGTGHWPQHF. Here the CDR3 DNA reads TGTGCCAGCAGCCCAGAGGGGACAGGTCATTGGCCCCAGCATTTT.

The CDR3 reads CASSYSRQGYEQYF. CDR3 bases: TGTGCCAGCAGTTACTCACGACAGGGATACGAGCAGTACTTC. V is TRBV6-5 and J is TRBJ2-7; 7 bases line up with TRBD1. The germline V gene has CDR1 MNHEY and CDR2 SVGAGI. V was clipped by 0 bases and J by 4 bases; unmatched bases: 3. The CDR3 extends over 14 amino acids.

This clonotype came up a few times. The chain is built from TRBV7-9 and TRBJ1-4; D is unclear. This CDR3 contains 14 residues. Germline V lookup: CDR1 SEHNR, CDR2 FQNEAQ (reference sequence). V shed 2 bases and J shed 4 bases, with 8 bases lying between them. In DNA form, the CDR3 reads TGTGCCAGCAGCTTAAAACTTCTTAATGAAAAACTGTTTTTT. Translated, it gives CASSLKLLNEKLFF.